This entry describes one TCR beta chain. As yet, its antigen is unknown. Clinical symptoms, serum thyroxine, TRAb, thyroid ultrasound and orbital computed tomography established diagnosis. Source material for PBMCs was about 10 ml fresh peripheral blood. The record originates from a study of T cells in Graves' hyperthyroidism and ophthalmopathy. Whole-study results and caveats: Most thyroid clonotypes with frequency above 0.001 were detected in blood.

Amplification yielded TCR beta CDR3 regions, with RNA transcripts as the source. HTBI primers were used for first-round RT-PCR of the TCR CDR3. TCRdb re-called the multiplex PCR reads through MiXCR, storing one row per CDR3 protein. This table has some 510,000 distinct CDR3 sequences, less than 25% appearing once. The CDR3 covers 15 residues. CDR1 is SGHKS and CDR2 is YYEKEE in the germline V gene (reference sequence). Trimming at V came to 4 bases and at J to 5 bases, leaving 8 bases not matched to a gene. This clonotype originated in a young man with Graves' hyperthyroidism. The chain couples TRBV5-5 to TRBJ2-2; 7 bases map to TRBD1. Sequenced material: blood. The CDR3: CASSGARGWTGELFF. The CDR3 DNA is TGTGCCAGCAGCGGAGCCAGGGGGTGGACCGGGGAGCTGTTTTTT. The whole variable domain, filled in from reference TRBV5-5 and TRBJ2-2, reads DAGVTQSPTHLIKTRGQQVTLRCSPISGHKSVSWYQQVLGQGPQFIFQYYEKEERGRGNFPDRFSARQFPNYSSELNVNALLLGDSALYLCASSGARGWTGELFFGEGSRLTVL.